This T cell receptor (beta chain) was recovered during a study of CD8+ T cells in alopecia areata. About the study: In an open-label trial, patients got 5 to 10 mg tofacitinib twice daily. Study-wide points: In blood and scalp, many expanded lesional clones persisted during tofacitinib. Clarity of TCR sharing across patients fell short of that in mice, possibly HLA-related. Scalp clonality and expanded CD8+ clones among the top 100 were significantly decreased by tofacitinib.

CDR3 length equals 13 residues. The ends were cut back, 5 bases at V and 4 bases at J, with 14 bases in the middle. Germline lookup yields CDR1 SQVTM and CDR2 ANQGSEA. In each case, RNA was isolated and then reverse transcribed into cDNA as the sequencing template. Sequenced by immunoSEQ multiplex PCR; TCRdb stores in-frame clones only, minus some. The table records about 200,000 clones, 60% of them present only once. This clone has just one count. Its antigen is not identified. This sample's treatment: oral pan-JAK inhibitor, 5-10 mg twice daily. The source material was CD4+ T cells sorted from blood, sampled at week 4, from a patient treated with tofacitinib. The receptor's source is a human donor with alopecia areata. This rearrangement joins TRBV29-1 to TRBJ1-1; D is possibly TRBD1 (5 bases). Here the CDR3 DNA reads TGCAGCGTTAACCCCGCCGGGGGCACTGAAGCTTTCTTT. This gives the protein CSVNPAGGTEAFF.